This T cell receptor (beta chain) originates from a study of identifying expanded T cells in peripheral blood. The study, taken as a whole, reports: Differentially abundant clones: 1 to 1.5 between replicates, about 16 at around 14 days, around 19 at four. Roughly two-week clone count variance significantly increased as total template count grew.

A remark on this clone: The antigen is unknown.

Generated by immunoSEQ multiplex PCR, the TCRdb table keeps only in-frame clones and is missing some. The sample holds tens of thousands of clones, about 88% seen once. Healthy donors had no documented immune events, such as infections, while sampled. Specimen: blood. This sequence was found in a person aged 18-69 years in good health.

DNA for the CDR3: TGTGCCAGCAGCTTCACGACAGGGCGCACAGATACGCAGTATTTT. Encoded protein: CASSFTTGRTDTQYF. This chain uses TRBV7-7 with TRBJ2-3; 7 positions match TRBD1. Germline V gene lookup returns CDR1 SSHAT and CDR2 FNYEAQ (reference sequence). Trimming at V came to 3 bases and at J to 1 base, leaving 4 bases not matched to a gene. The CDR3 contains 15 residues.